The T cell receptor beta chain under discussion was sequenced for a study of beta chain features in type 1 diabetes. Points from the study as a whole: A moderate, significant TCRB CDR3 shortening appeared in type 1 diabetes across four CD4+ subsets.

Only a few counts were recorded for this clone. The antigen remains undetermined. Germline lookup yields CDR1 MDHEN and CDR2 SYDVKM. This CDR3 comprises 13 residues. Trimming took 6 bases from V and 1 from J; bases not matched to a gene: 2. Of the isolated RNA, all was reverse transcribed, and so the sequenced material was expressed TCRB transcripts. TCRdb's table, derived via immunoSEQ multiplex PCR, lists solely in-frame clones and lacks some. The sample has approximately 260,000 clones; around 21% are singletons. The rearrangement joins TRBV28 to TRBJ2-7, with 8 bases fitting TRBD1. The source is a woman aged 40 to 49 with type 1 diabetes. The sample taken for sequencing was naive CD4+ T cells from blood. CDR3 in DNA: TGTGCCAGCAGCCAGGGGGCTTCCTACGAGCAGTACTTC. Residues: CASSQGASYEQYF.